The 22 T cell receptor beta chains below were found in one sample sequenced in a study of blood T cell repertoires in COVID-19. Generated by immunoSEQ multiplex PCR, the TCRdb table keeps only in-frame clones and is missing some. The sample lists 210,000 or so clones, roughly nine tenths occurring once. The source material was PBMCs or T cells enriched from blood (not recorded which). Source of these receptors: a man aged 25-45 years who had recovered from COVID-19.

This clone was observed a few times. The chain couples TRBV3-1 (or the pseudogene TRBV3-2) to TRBJ2-7, with D perhaps TRBD2 (6 bases). The CDR3 length is 14 residues. Germline CDR1 reads LGHDT; CDR2 reads YNNKEL (reference sequence). The V end lost 4 bases, the J end lost 6 bases, and 16 bases lay between the germline ends. The CDR3: CASSPWEGRGEQYF. In nucleotides, the CDR3 is TGTGCCAGCAGCCCCTGGGAAGGGCGGGGCGAGCAGTACTTC.

The genes are TRBV5-4 and TRBJ1-5; D ambiguous. Germline V CDR1 and CDR2: SGHNT, YYREEE (reference sequence). The CDR3 length is 14 residues. The germline V and J ends were trimmed by 4 bases and 4 bases, with 12 bases remaining between them. This chain's CDR3 is CASSPGLTNQPQHF. CDR3 nucleotide sequence: TGTGCCAGCAGCCCCGGACTGACTAATCAGCCCCAGCATTTT.

The genes are TRBV7-8 and TRBJ2-5; 7 bases line up with TRBD1. The CDR3 spans 14 residues. The V segment lost 5 bases and the J segment 5 bases; nucleotides outside the gene matches: 8. The germline V gene has CDR1 SGHVS and CDR2 FQNEAQ. The CDR3 DNA sequence: TGTGCCAGCAGCACATTGACAGGGTTGGAGACCCAGTACTTC. Its protein is CASSTLTGLETQYF. Filled out from reference TRBV7-8 and TRBJ2-5, the complete variable domain reads GAGVSQSPRYKVAKRGQDVALRCDPISGHVSLFWYQQALGQGPEFLTYFQNEAQLDKSGLPSDRFFAERPEGSVSTLKIQRTQQEDSAVYLCASSTLTGLETQYFGPGTRLLVL.

This chain joins TRBV11-2 and TRBJ2-1, with D perhaps TRBD2 (6 bases). This CDR3 contains 16 residues. V was cut by 0 bases and J by 12 bases, with 21 bases left in between. Germline V CDR1 and CDR2: SGHAT, FQNNGV. CDR3 protein: CASSLDRGAGNPWQFF. CDR3 nucleotide sequence: TGTGCCAGCAGCTTAGATCGCGGGGCGGGTAACCCTTGGCAGTTCTTC.

This sequence joins TRBV5-6 and TRBJ1-2, with D maybe TRBD1 (5 bases). V lost 0 bases and J 8 bases, leaving 17 bases between the germline ends. The CDR3 length is 15 residues. Germline CDR1 is SGHDT and CDR2 is YYEEEE. CDR3: CASSLGVFGGVGYTF. CDR3 bases: TGTGCCAGCAGCTTGGGGGTCTTTGGAGGGGTAGGCTACACCTTC.

The gene calls are TRBV3-1 (or the pseudogene TRBV3-2) and TRBJ1-2; D possibly corresponds to TRBD1 (6 bases). This CDR3 comprises 16 residues. CDR1 is LGHDT, CDR2 YNNKEL, per germline (reference sequence). V gave up 4 bases and J gave up 5 bases, with 20 bases separating them. The CDR3 spells CASSPLGGGAMYGYTF. DNA for the CDR3: TGTGCCAGCAGCCCCCTAGGTGGGGGGGCCATGTATGGCTACACCTTC.

The CDR3 reads CASSQGPAGTSYEQYF. In DNA form, the CDR3 reads TGTGCCAGCAGCCAAGGGCCAGCGGGGACCTCCTACGAGCAGTACTTC. The chain is built from TRBV7-6 and TRBJ2-7; TRBD2 aligns across 7 bases. CDR3 length: 16 residues. V lost 5 bases and J lost 0; bases outside the gene matches: 10. Germline CDR1 reads SGHVS; CDR2 reads FNYEAQ. Using reference TRBV7-6 and TRBJ2-7 for the parts outside the CDR3, the full variable domain is GAGVSQSPRYKVTKRGQDVALRCDPISGHVSLYWYRQALGQGPEFLTYFNYEAQQDKSGLPNDRFSAERPEGSISTLTIQRTEQRDSAMYRCASSQGPAGTSYEQYFGPGTRLTVT.

The V and J genes are TRBV6-2 or TRBV6-3 and TRBJ2-3, with 10 bases lining up with TRBD2. Per the germline V gene, CDR1 is MNHEY and CDR2 is SVGEGT. This CDR3 is 18 amino acids long. V lost 2 bases and J lost 0; bases outside the gene matches: 8. CDR3 sequence reads: CASSYHSGLAVSTDTQYF. CDR3 nucleotide sequence: TGTGCCAGCAGTTACCACAGCGGACTAGCGGTTAGCACAGATACGCAGTATTTT.

This chain connects TRBV30 to TRBJ2-7; 10 positions match TRBD1. The CDR3 length is 14 residues. Germline V CDR1 and CDR2: GTSNPN, SVGIG (reference sequence). V was clipped by 3 bases and J by 4 bases; unmatched bases: 6. The CDR3 region is CAWRATGGRYEQYF. In nucleotides, the CDR3 is TGTGCCTGGAGGGCGACAGGGGGCCGGTACGAGCAGTACTTC.

This chain uses TRBV4-1 with TRBJ2-3; 9 bases are shared with TRBD2. CDR3 length equals 16 residues. V lost 1 base, J lost 0 bases, and 2 bases stayed unmatched. The germline V gene has CDR1 MGHRA and CDR2 YSYEKL. As DNA, the CDR3 is TGCGCCAGCAGCCAAGCCCTAGCGGGGAGCACAGATACGCAGTATTTT. Its protein is CASSQALAGSTDTQYF.

The CDR3 DNA reads TGTGCCAGCAGACCTACTAGCTGGGATGAGCAGTTCTTC. Translated: CASRPTSWDEQFF. The rearrangement uses TRBV25-1 and TRBJ2-1; tentatively, D is TRBD2 (6 bases). Trimming pared 6 bases from V and 8 bases from J, leaving 14 bases between. Germline CDR1 reads MGHDK; CDR2 reads SYGVNS. CDR3 length: 13 residues.

The chain has TRBV18 and TRBJ1-2, with D tentatively TRBD1 (6 bases). V was pared by 3 bases and J by 8 bases, with 13 bases between. The CDR3 has 13 residues. Germline CDR1 and CDR2: KGHSH and LQKENI. The CDR3 loop reads CASSPEIGGGYTF. The CDR3 DNA reads as TGTGCCAGCTCACCCGAAATTGGGGGCGGCTACACCTTC.

This clone appeared a few times. The rearrangement joins TRBV11-2 to TRBJ1-2, with 8 bases that match TRBD1. This CDR3 is 16 amino acids long. Germline-derived CDR1 and CDR2 are SGHAT and FQNNGV. The V gene end was trimmed by 10 bases and the J gene end by 4 bases; junction bases not matched to a gene: 17. This CDR3 reads CATGQGVPSRIYGYTF. The CDR3, as DNA: TGTGCCACAGGACAGGGTGTACCCTCAAGGATCTATGGCTACACCTTC.

This chain uses TRBV28 with TRBJ1-2; D gene unclear. Per germline, CDR1 MDHEN and CDR2 SYDVKM. V shed 6 bases and J shed 4 bases, with 9 bases lying between them. This CDR3 has 12 residues. Here the CDR3 reads CASRPMVYGYTF. The CDR3 DNA follows: TGTGCCAGCAGGCCTATGGTCTATGGCTACACCTTC.

The chain employs TRBV9 and TRBJ1-4, with D possibly matching TRBD1 (6 bases). The germline V and J ends were trimmed by 4 bases and 5 bases, with 12 bases remaining between them. The CDR3 runs 14 residues. Germline V gives CDR1 SGDLS, CDR2 YYNGEE. Here the CDR3 DNA reads TGTGCCAGCAGCCCCCCCGGACAGAATGAAAAACTGTTTTTT. As protein: CASSPPGQNEKLFF.

V gene TRBV5-4 combines with J gene TRBJ2-3, with D possibly TRBD2 on 6 matching bases. This CDR3 spans 14 amino acids. Germline V gene data show CDR1 as SGHNT and CDR2 as YYREEE (reference sequence). V was trimmed by 5 bases and J by 0 bases, leaving 10 bases between them. CDR3 nucleotides: TGTGCCAGCAGACTAGCTAGTAGCACAGATACGCAGTATTTT. Amino acid sequence: CASRLASSTDTQYF.

This chain joins TRBV4-1 and TRBJ2-1, with TRBD1 matching 7 bases. Unmatched junction bases numbered 10, after V lost 7 bases and J lost 4 bases. The CDR3 is 15 amino acids. Germline assignment: CDR1 MGHRA and CDR2 YSYEKL. The CDR3 DNA follows: TGCGCCAGCAACAATGGACAGGAACAATACAATGAGCAGTTCTTC. Translation gives CASNNGQEQYNEQFF.

The chain has TRBV5-6 and TRBJ2-2, with 7 bases aligning to TRBD2. Germline CDR1 is SGHDT and CDR2 is YYEEEE. The junction had 7 bases not matched to a gene; V was cut back by 2 bases and J by 3 bases. CDR3 size: 16 residues. The CDR3, as DNA: TGTGCCAGCAGCTTATTCGCGGGAGTCGACACCGGGGAGCTGTTTTTT. This translates into CASSLFAGVDTGELFF.

The rearrangement uses TRBV6-6 and TRBJ2-1; 12 bases fit TRBD2. The CDR3 covers 14 residues. Germline CDR1 MNHNY, CDR2 SVGAGI (reference sequence). Losses at the gene ends were 2 bases for V and 8 bases for J; bases not matched to a gene: 1. The CDR3, as DNA: TGTGCCAGCAGTTACACTAGCGGGGGGTATGAGCAGTTCTTC. Amino acid sequence: CASSYTSGGYEQFF.

The V call is TRBV5-5, the J call TRBJ1-1; D is unresolved. The V end lost 0 bases, the J end lost 1 base, and 4 bases lay between the germline ends. This CDR3 is built from 13 residues. Germline V gene sequence: CDR1 SGHKS, CDR2 YYEKEE (reference sequence). The CDR3 nucleotides read TGTGCCAGCAGCTTGGGTAGGAACACTGAAGCTTTCTTT. This gives the protein CASSLGRNTEAFF.

The chain carries TRBV7-3 and TRBJ2-1; 9 positions agree with TRBD1. V shed 1 base and J 0 bases; nucleotides not matched to a gene: 4. The CDR3 has 17 residues. From germline, CDR1 is SGHTA and CDR2 FQGTGA. CDR3 nucleotides: TGTGCCAGCAGCTTAAACAGGGGGCTTAGCTCCTACAATGAGCAGTTCTTC. Its translation: CASSLNRGLSSYNEQFF.

The V and J genes are TRBV6-2 or TRBV6-3 and TRBJ1-2, with D perhaps matching TRBD1 (5 bases). This CDR3 contains 14 residues. V dropped 5 bases and J dropped 3 bases, with 13 bases sitting between them. Germline lookup yields CDR1 MNHEY and CDR2 SVGEGT. The CDR3 is CASSNDRTYYGYTF. The CDR3 bases are TGTGCCAGCAGTAACGACAGAACTTACTATGGCTACACCTTC.